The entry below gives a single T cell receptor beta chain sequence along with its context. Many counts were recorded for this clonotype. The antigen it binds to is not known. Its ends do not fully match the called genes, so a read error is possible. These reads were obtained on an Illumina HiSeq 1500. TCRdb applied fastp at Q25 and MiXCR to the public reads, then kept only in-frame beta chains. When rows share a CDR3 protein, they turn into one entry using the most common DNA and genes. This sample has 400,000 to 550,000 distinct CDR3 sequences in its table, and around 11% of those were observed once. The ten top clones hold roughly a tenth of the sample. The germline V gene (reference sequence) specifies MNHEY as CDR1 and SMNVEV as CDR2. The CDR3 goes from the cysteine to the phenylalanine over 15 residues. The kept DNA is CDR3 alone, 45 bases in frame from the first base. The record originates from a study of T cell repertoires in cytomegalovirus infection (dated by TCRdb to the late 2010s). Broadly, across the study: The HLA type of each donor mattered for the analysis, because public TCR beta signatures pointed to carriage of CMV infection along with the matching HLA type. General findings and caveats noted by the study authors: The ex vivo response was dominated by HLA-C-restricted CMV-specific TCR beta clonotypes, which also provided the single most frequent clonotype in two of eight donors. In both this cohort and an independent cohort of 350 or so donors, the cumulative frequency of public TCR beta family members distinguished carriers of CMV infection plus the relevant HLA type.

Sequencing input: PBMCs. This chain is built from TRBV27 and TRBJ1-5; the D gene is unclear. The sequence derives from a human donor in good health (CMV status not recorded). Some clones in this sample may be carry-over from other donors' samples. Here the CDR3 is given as CASSLSLSSRQPQHF. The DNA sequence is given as TGTGCCAGCAGCTTATCCCTGAGTAGCCGGCAGCCCCAGCATTTT.